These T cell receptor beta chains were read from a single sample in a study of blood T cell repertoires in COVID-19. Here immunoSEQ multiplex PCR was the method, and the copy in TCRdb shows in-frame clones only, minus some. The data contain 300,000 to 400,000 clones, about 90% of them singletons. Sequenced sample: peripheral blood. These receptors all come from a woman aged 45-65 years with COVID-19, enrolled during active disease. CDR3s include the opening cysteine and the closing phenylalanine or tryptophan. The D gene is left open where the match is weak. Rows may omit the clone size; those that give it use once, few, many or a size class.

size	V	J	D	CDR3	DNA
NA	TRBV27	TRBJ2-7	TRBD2	CASSSSGGYHEQYF	TGTGCCAGCAGTTCCTCGGGGGGGTACCACGAGCAGTACTTC
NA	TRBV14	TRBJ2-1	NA	CASSPGLPLSYNEQFF	TGTGCCAGCAGCCCTGGTTTACCACTTTCATACAATGAGCAGTTCTTC
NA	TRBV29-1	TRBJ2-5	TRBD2	CSVEAGSGRAWETQYF	TGCAGCGTTGAAGCCGGTAGCGGGAGGGCCTGGGAGACCCAGTACTTC
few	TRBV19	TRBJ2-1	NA	CASSTPPGGRNEQFF	TGTGCCAGTAGTACTCCTCCCGGAGGTAGGAATGAGCAGTTCTTC
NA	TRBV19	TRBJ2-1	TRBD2	CASSLGTSNEQFF	TGTGCCAGTAGTCTCGGGACTAGCAATGAGCAGTTCTTC
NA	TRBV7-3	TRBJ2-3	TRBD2	CASSPRVAGRTDTQYF	TGTGCCAGCAGCCCCCGGGTAGCGGGGCGCACAGATACGCAGTATTTT
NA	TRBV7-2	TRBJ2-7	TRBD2	CASSLGGTGGYEQYF	TGTGCCAGCAGCTTAGGTGGGACGGGAGGGTACGAGCAGTACTTC
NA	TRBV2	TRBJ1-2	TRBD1	CASSEALRGYGYTF	TGTGCCAGCAGTGAAGCGCTCAGGGGGTATGGCTACACCTTC
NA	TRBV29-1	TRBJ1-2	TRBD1	CSVRETGVAGYTF	TGCAGCGTTCGGGAGACAGGGGTCGCGGGCTACACCTTC
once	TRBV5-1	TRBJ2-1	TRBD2	CASSLDPSGSSYNEQFF	TGCGCCAGCAGCTTGGACCCTAGCGGGTCTTCCTACAATGAGCAGTTCTTC
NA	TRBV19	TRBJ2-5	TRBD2	CASSPTGLSETQYF	TGTGCCAGTAGTCCAACGGGACTATCGGAGACCCAGTACTTC
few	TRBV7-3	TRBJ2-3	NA	CASSLTQYTDTQYF	TGTGCCAGCAGCTTAACGCAGTACACAGATACGCAGTATTTT
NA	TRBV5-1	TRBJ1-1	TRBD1	CASSPGTANTEAFF	TGCGCCAGCAGCCCCGGGACAGCGAACACTGAAGCTTTCTTT
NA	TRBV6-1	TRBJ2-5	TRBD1	CASSARTGGKAETQYF	TGTGCCAGCAGTGCCCGGACAGGGGGAAAGGCAGAGACCCAGTACTTC
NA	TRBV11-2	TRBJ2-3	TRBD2	CASSLGRTSGMGTDTQYF	TGTGCCAGCAGCTTGGGTAGGACTAGCGGGATGGGCACAGATACGCAGTATTTT
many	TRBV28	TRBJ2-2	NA	CASSLLGSIGSGELFF	TGTGCCAGCAGCCTCCTCGGGTCCATCGGCTCCGGGGAGCTGTTTTTT
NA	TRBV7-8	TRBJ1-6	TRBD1	CASRLWGTGRSSYNSPLHF	TGTGCCAGCCGCTTATGGGGGACAGGTAGAAGCTCCTATAATTCACCCCTCCACTTT
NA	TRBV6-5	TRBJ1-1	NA	CASRGGQVTEAFF	TGTGCCAGCAGGGGGGGGCAGGTCACTGAAGCTTTCTTT
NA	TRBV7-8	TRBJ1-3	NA	CASSLALGTKGNTIYF	TGTGCCAGCAGCTTAGCCCTCGGGACAAAGGGAAACACCATATATTTT
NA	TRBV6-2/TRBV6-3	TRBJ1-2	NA	CASSYGSSFNYGYTF	TGTGCCAGCAGTTACGGTTCCAGTTTTAACTATGGCTACACCTTC
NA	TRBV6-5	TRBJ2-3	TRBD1	CASSLIGGIADTQYF	TGTGCCAGCAGCCTTATAGGGGGCATCGCAGATACGCAGTATTTT
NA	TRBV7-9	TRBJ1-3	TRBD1	CASSLADRAPGNTIYF	TGTGCCAGCAGCTTAGCCGACAGGGCTCCTGGAAACACCATATATTTT
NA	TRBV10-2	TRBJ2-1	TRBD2	CASSRTSGNNEQFF	TGCGCCAGCAGCAGGACTAGCGGCAACAATGAGCAGTTCTTC
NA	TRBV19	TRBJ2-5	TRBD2	CASSIEGPSGRARLRETQYF	TGTGCCAGTAGTATAGAGGGTCCTAGCGGGAGGGCTCGTCTGCGGGAGACCCAGTACTTC
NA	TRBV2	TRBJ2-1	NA	CASSRGAVGEQFF	TGTGCCAGCAGTCGGGGGGCAGTGGGTGAGCAGTTCTTC
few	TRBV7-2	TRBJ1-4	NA	CASSPSATNEKLFF	TGTGCCAGCAGTCCCTCCGCAACTAATGAAAAACTGTTTTTT
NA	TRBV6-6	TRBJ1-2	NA	CASRDSASPHYGYTF	TGTGCCAGCAGGGACAGCGCCTCTCCTCATTATGGCTACACCTTC
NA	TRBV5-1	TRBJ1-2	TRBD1	CASSPGQAQYGYTF	TGCGCCAGCAGCCCGGGACAGGCGCAATATGGCTACACCTTC
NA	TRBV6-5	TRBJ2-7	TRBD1	CASSYAPGQGYEQYF	TGTGCCAGCAGTTACGCGCCGGGACAGGGCTACGAGCAGTACTTC
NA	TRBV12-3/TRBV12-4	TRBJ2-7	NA	CASTGESSYEQYF	TGTGCCAGCACGGGGGAGTCATCCTACGAGCAGTACTTC
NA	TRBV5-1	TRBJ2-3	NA	CASSLNAGLGTDTQYF	TGCGCCAGCAGCTTGAACGCGGGGCTTGGCACAGATACGCAGTATTTT
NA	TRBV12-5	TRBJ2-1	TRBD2	CASGLVLMAGGAYNEQFF	TGTGCTAGTGGTTTGGTACTTATGGCGGGAGGTGCCTACAATGAGCAGTTCTTC
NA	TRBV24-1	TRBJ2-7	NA	CAIGGKLSNEQYF	TGTGCCATCGGCGGCAAACTTTCCAACGAGCAGTACTTC
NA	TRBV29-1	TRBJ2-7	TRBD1	CSVSDRARDDEQYF	TGCAGCGTTAGCGACAGGGCGAGAGATGACGAGCAGTACTTC
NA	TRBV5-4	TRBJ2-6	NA	CASRPTESSGANVLTF	TGTGCCAGCAGACCGACAGAAAGCTCTGGGGCCAACGTCCTGACTTTC
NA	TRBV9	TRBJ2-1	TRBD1	CASSVDDRDYNEQFF	TGTGCCAGCAGCGTAGACGACAGGGACTACAATGAGCAGTTCTTC
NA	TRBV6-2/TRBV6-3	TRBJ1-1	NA	CASSPIYFPDWTEAFF	TGTGCCAGCAGCCCCATCTACTTTCCTGATTGGACTGAAGCTTTCTTT